Only a few counts were recorded for the clone carrying this T cell receptor (beta chain). Antigen specificity is unknown. These data belong to a study of cytotoxic CD8 clonotypes in ibrutinib-treated CLL. Sequenced by immunoSEQ multiplex PCR; TCRdb stores in-frame clones only, minus some. The table shows about 63,000 clones, with approximately 57% occurring only once. V lost 6 bases to trimming and J lost 6 bases, with 11 bases between them. This CDR3 contains 12 residues. Germline assignment: CDR1 SEHNR and CDR2 FQNEAQ (reference sequence). Findings and limits, study-wide: Shared public clonotypes were rare, and on treatment they either got smaller or stayed the same. An increase in clonality occurred at ibrutinib response, followed by a return toward baseline at progression.

The gene calls are TRBV7-9 and TRBJ2-5; D might be TRBD2 (6 bases). This receptor was obtained from a human donor with chronic lymphocytic leukemia. The sequences come from PBMCs, collected after 12 months of ibrutinib treatment. DNA of the CDR3: TGTGCCAGCAGAGGTGGGAGGAAGACCCAGTACTTC. This translates into CASRGGRKTQYF.